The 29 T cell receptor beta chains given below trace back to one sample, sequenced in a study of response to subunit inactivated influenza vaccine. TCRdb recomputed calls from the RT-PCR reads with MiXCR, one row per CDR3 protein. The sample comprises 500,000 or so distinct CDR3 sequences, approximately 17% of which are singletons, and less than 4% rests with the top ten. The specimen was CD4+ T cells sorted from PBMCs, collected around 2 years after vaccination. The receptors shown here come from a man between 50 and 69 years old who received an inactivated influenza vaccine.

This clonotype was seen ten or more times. Written as DNA, the CDR3 is TGTGCCATCAGTGAAGGAGCGGCTAGCACAGATACGCAGTATTTT. Translating it yields CAISEGAASTDTQYF. The chain uses TRBV10-3 and TRBJ2-3, with TRBD2 as a possible D gene (5 bases). There are 15 residues in the CDR3. Germline CDR1 ENHRY, CDR2 SYGVKD. Between the trimmed V and J ends, which lost 3 bases and 0 bases, there was a span of 10 bases.

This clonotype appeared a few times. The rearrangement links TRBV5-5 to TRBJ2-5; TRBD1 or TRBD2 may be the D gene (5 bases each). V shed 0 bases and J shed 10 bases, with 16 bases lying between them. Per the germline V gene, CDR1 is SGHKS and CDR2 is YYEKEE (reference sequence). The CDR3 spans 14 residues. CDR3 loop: CASSLGNPRDDQYF. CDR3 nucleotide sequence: TGTGCCAGCAGCTTGGGAAATCCGAGGGACGACCAGTACTTC.

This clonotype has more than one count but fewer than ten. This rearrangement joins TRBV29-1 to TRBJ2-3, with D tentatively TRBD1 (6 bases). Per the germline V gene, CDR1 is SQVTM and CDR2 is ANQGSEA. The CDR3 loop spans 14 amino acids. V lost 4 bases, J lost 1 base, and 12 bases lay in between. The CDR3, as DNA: TGCAGCGTTGGGGGTGGACAGCGCACAGATACGCAGTATTTT. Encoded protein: CSVGGGQRTDTQYF.

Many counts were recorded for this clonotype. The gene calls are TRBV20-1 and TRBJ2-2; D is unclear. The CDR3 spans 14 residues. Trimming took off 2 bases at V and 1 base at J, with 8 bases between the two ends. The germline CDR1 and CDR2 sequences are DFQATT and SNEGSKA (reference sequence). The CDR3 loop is CSARSPENTGELFF. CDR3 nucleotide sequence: TGCAGTGCTAGAAGCCCGGAGAACACCGGGGAGCTGTTTTTT.

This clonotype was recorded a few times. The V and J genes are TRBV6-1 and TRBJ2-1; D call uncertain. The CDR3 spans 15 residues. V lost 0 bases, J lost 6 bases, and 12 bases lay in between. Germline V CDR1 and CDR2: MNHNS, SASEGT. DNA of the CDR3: TGTGCCAGCAGTGAAGCGGTCTTATGGGGCAATGAGCAGTTCTTC. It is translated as CASSEAVLWGNEQFF.

CDR3 in DNA: TGCGCCAGCAGCCAAGATCTCGAGTTAAGGAACGGGGAGCTGTTTTTT. This encodes CASSQDLELRNGELFF. J is TRBJ2-2 and V is TRBV4-1, with unresolved D. The V end lost 0 bases, the J end lost 7 bases, and 15 bases lay between the germline ends. Germline CDR1 and CDR2: MGHRA and YSYEKL. The CDR3 is made up of 16 amino acids.

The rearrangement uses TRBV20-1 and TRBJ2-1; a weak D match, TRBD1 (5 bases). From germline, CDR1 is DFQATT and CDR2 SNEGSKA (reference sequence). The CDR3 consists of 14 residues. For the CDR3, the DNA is TGCTCCTGGAGCCGCGGACCAGGGTCCAATGAGCAGTTCTTC. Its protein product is CSWSRGPGSNEQFF.

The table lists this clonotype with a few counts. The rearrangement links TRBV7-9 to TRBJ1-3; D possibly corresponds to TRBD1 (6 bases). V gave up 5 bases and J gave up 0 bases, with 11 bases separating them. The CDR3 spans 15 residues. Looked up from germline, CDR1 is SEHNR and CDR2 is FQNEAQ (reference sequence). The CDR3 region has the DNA TGTGCCAGCAGCCTAGGGACATTCTCTGGAAACACCATATATTTT. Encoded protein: CASSLGTFSGNTIYF.

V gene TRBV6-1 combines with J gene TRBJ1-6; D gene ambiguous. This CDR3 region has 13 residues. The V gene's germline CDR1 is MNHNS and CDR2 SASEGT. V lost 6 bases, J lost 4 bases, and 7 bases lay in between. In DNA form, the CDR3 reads TGTGCCAGCAGGGGCCAGTATAATTCACCCCTCCACTTT. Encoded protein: CASRGQYNSPLHF.

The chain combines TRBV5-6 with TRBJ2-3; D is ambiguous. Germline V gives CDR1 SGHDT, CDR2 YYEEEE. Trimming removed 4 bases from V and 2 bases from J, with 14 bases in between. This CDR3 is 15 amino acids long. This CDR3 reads CASSQVTFNTDTQYF. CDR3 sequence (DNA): TGTGCCAGCAGCCAGGTGACCTTTAACACAGATACGCAGTATTTT.

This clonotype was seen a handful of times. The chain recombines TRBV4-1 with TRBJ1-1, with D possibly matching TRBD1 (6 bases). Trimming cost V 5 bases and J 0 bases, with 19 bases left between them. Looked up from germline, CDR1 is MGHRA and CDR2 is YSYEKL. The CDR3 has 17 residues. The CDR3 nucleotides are TGCGCCAGCAGCAAAGCTGCGGGGGCGCGGATGAACACTGAAGCTTTCTTT. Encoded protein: CASSKAAGARMNTEAFF.

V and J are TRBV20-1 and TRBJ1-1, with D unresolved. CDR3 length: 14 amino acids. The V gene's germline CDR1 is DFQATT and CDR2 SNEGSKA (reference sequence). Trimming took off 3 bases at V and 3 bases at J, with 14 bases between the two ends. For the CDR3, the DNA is TGCAGTGCTAGTCGCGAAGCCAGACACACTGAAGCTTTCTTT. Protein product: CSASREARHTEAFF.

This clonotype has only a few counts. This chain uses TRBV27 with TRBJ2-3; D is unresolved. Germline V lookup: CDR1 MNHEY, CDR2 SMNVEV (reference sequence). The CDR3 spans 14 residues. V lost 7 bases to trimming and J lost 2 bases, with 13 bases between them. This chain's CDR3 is CASTRLDHTDTQYF. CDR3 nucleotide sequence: TGTGCCAGCACCAGACTGGACCACACAGATACGCAGTATTTT.

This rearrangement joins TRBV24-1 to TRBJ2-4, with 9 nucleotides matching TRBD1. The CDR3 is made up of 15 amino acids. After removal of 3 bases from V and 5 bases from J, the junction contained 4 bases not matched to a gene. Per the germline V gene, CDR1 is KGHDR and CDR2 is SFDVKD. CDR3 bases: TGTGCCACCAGTGATCACAGGGGGCTCCAAAACATTCAGTACTTC. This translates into CATSDHRGLQNIQYF.

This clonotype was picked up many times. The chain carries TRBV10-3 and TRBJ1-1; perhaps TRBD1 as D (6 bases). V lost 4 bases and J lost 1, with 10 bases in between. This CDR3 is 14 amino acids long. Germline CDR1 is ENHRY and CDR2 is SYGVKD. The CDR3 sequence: CAISVAGANTEAFF. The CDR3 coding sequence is TGTGCCATCAGTGTGGCAGGGGCGAACACTGAAGCTTTCTTT.

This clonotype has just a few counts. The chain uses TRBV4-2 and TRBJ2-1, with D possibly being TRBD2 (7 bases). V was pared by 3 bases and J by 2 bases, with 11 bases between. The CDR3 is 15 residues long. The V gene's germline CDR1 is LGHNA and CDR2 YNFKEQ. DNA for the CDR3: TGTGCCAGCAGCCACGGCGGGGGCCCCTACAATGAGCAGTTCTTC. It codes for CASSHGGGPYNEQFF.

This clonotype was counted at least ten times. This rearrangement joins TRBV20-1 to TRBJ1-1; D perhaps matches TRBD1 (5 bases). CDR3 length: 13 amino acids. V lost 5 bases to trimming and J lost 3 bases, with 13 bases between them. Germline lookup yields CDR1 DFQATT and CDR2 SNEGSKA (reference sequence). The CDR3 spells CSASGIGDTEAFF. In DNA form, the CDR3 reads TGCAGTGCTTCAGGGATCGGGGACACTGAAGCTTTCTTT.

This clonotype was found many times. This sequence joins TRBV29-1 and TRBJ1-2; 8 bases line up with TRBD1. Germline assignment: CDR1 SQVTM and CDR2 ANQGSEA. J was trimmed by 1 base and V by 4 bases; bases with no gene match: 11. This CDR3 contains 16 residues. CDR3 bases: TGCAGCGTTGTCGGACAGGGACCCAAACTTAACTATGGCTACACCTTC. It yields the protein CSVVGQGPKLNYGYTF.

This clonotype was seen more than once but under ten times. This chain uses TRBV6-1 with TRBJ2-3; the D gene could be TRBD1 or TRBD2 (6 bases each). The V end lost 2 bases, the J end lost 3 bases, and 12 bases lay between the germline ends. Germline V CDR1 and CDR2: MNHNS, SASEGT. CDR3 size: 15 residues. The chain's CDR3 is CASSELGGTTDTQYF. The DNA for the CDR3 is TGTGCCAGCAGTGAATTAGGGGGGACGACAGATACGCAGTATTTT.

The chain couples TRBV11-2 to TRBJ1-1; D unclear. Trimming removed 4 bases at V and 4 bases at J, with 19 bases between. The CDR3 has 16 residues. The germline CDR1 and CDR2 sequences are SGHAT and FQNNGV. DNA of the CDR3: TGTGCCAGCAGCTCCGGCATTGGGTTAGGGAGCACTGAAGCTTTCTTT. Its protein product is CASSSGIGLGSTEAFF.

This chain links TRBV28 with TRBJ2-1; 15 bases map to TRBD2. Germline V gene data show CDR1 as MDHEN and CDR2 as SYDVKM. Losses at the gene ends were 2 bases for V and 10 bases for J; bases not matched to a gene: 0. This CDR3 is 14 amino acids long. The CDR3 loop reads CASSLGTSGREQFF. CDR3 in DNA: TGTGCCAGCAGTTTAGGGACTAGCGGGAGGGAGCAGTTCTTC. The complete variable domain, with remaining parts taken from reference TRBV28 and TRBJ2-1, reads DVKVTQSSRYLVKRTGEKVFLECVQDMDHENMFWYRQDPGLGLRLIYFSYDVKMKEKGDIPEGYSVSREKKERFSLILESASTNQTSMYLCASSLGTSGREQFFGPGTRLTVL.

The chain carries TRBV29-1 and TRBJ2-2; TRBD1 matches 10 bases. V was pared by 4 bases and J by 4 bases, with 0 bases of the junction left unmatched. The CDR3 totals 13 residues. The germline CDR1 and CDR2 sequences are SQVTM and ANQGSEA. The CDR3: CSVGDRGTGELFF. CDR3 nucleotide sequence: TGCAGCGTTGGGGACAGGGGCACCGGGGAGCTGTTTTTT.

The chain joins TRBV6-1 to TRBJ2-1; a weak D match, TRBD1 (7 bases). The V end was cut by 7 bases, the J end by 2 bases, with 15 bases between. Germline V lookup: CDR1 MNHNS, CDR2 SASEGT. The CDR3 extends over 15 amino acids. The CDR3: CASIQGGFAYNEQFF. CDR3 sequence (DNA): TGTGCCAGCATCCAGGGGGGTTTCGCCTACAATGAGCAGTTCTTC.

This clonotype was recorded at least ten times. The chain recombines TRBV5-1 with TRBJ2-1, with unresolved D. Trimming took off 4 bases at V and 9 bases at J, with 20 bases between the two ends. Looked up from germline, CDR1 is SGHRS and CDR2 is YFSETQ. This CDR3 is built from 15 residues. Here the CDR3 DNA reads TGCGCCAGCAGCGTGCAGGTCATGGAAAATGGTGAGCAGTTCTTC. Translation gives CASSVQVMENGEQFF.

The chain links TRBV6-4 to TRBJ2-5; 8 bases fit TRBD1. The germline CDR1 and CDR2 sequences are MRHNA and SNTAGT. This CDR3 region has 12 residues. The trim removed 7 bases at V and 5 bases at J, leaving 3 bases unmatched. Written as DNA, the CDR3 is TGTGCCAGCACGGACAGGGATGAGACCCAGTACTTC. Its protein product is CASTDRDETQYF.

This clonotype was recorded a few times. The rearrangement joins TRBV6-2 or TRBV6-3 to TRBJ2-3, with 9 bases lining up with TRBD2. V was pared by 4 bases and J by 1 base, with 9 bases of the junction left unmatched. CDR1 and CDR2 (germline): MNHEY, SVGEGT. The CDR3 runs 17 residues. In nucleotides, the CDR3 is TGTGCCAGCAGTTCCAATCAGCGGGGGGAGCGCACAGATACGCAGTATTTT. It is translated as CASSSNQRGERTDTQYF.

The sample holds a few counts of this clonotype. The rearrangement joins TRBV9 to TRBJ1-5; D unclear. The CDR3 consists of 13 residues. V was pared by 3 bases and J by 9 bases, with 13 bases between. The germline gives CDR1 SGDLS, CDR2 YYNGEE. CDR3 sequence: CASSDALAGPQHF. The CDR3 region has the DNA TGTGCCAGCAGCGACGCCTTAGCAGGGCCCCAGCATTTT.

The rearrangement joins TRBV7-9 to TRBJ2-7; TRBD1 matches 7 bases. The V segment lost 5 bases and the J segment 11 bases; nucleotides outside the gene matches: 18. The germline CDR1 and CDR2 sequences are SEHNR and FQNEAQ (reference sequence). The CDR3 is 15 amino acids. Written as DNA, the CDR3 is TGTGCCAGCAGCACCCGAGCAGGGGGTTTATCAGAGAAGTACTTC. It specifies CASSTRAGGLSEKYF.

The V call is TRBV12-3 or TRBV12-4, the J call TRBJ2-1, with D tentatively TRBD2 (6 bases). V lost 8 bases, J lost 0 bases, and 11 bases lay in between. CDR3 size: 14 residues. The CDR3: CASGGMSSYNEQFF. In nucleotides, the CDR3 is TGTGCCAGCGGAGGGATGAGCTCCTACAATGAGCAGTTCTTC.